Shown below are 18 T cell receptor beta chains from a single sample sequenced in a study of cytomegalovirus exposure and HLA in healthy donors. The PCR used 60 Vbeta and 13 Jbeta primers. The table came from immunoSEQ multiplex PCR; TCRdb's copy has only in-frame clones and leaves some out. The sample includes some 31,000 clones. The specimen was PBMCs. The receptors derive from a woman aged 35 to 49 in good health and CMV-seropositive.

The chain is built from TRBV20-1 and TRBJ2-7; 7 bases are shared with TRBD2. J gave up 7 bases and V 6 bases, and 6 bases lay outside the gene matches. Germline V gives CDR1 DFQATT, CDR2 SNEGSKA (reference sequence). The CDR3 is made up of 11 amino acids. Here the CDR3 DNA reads TGCAGTGCCTCTGGGCGGGAGGAGCAGTACTTC. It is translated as CSASGREEQYF.

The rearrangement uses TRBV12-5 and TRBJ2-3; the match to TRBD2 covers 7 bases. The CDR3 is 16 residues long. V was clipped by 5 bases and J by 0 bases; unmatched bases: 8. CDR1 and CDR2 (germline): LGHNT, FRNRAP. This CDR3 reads CASGPPFSGSTDTQYF. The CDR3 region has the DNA TGTGCTAGTGGTCCTCCCTTTAGCGGGAGCACAGATACGCAGTATTTT.

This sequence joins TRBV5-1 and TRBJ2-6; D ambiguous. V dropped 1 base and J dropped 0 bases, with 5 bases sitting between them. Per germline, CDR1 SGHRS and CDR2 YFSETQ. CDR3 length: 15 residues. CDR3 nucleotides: TGCGCCAGCAGCTTGACTACCTCTGGGGCCAACGTCCTGACTTTC. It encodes CASSLTTSGANVLTF. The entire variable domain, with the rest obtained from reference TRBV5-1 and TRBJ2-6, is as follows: KAGVTQTPRYLIKTRGQQVTLSCSPISGHRSVSWYQQTPGQGLQFLFEYFSETQRNKGNFPGRFSGRQFSNSRSEMNVSTLELGDSALYLCASSLTTSGANVLTFGAGSRLTVL.

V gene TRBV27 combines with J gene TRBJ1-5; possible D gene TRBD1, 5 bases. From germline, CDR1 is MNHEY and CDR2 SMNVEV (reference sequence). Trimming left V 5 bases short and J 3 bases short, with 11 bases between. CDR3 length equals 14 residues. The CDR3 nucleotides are TGTGCCAGCAGTATTGGGGGGTTCAATCAGCCCCAGCATTTT. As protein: CASSIGGFNQPQHF.

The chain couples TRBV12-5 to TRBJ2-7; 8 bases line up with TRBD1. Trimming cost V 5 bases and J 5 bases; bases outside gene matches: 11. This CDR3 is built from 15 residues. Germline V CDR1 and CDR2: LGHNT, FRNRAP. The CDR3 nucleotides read TGTGCTAGTGGTCCCGGACAGGGCGAGACCCACGAGCAGTACTTC. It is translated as CASGPGQGETHEQYF. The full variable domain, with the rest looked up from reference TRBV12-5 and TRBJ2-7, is DARVTQTPRHKVTEMGQEVTMRCQPILGHNTVFWYRQTMMQGLELLAYFRNRAPLDDSGMPKDRFSAEMPDATLATLKIQPSEPRDSAVYFCASGPGQGETHEQYFGPGTRLTVT.

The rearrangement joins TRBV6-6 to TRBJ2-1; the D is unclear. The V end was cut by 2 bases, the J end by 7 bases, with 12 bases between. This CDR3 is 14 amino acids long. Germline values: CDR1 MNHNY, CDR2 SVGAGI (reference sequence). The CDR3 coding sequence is TGTGCCAGCAGTTACCCTAGTTCCGGGAATGAGCAGTTCTTC. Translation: CASSYPSSGNEQFF.

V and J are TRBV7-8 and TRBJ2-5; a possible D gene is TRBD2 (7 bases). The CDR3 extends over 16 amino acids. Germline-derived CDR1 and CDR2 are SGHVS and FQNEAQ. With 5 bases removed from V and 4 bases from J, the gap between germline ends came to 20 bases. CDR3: CASSARGQRDGETQYF. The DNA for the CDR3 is TGTGCCAGCAGCGCCAGGGGTCAGCGGGATGGAGAGACCCAGTACTTC.

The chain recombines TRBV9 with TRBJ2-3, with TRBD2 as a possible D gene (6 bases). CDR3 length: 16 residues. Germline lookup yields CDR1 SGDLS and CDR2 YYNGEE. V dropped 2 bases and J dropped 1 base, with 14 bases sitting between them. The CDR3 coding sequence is TGTGCCAGCAGCGTGGACGCGGGACTGGGCACAGATACGCAGTATTTT. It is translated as CASSVDAGLGTDTQYF. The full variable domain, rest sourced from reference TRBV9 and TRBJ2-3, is DSGVTQTPKHLITATGQRVTLRCSPRSGDLSVYWYQQSLDQGLQFLIQYYNGEERAKGNILERFSAQQFPDLHSELNLSSLELGDSALYFCASSVDAGLGTDTQYFGPGTRLTVL.

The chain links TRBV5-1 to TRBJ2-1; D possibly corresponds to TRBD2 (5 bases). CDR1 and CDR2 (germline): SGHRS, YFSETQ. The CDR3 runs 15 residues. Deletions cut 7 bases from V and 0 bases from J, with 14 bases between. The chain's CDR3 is CASQRITSSYNEQFF. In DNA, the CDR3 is TGCGCCAGCCAGCGGATAACGAGCTCCTACAATGAGCAGTTCTTC.

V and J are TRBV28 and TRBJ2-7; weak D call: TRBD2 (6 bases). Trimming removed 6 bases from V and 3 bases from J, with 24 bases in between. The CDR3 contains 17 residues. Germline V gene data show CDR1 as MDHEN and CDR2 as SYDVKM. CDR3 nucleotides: TGTGCCAGCAGCTTCGCATTAGCCTCGGGAGTGGGCTACGAGCAGTACTTC. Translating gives CASSFALASGVGYEQYF.

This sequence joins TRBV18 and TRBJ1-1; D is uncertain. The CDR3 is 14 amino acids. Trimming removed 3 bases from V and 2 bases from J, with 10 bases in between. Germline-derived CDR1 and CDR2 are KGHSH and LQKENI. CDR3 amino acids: CASSPNAVNTEAFF. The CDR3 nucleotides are TGTGCCAGCTCACCGAACGCGGTAAACACTGAAGCTTTCTTT.

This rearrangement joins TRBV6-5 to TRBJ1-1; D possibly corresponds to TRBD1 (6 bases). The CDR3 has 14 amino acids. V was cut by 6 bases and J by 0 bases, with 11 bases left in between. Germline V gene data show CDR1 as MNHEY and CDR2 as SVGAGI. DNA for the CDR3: TGTGCCAGCAGGAAGGACAGCATGAACACTGAAGCTTTCTTT. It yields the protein CASRKDSMNTEAFF.

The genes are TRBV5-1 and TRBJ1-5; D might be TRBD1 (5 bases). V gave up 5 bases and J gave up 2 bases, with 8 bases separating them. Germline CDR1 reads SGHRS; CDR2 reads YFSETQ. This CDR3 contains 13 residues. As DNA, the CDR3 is TGCGCCAGCAGACAGGATGGCAATCAGCCCCAGCATTTT. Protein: CASRQDGNQPQHF.

The CDR3 loop is CAWSSGLTEAFF. In DNA, the CDR3 is TGTGCCTGGAGTAGTGGGCTCACTGAAGCTTTCTTT. The V gene is TRBV30, the J gene TRBJ1-1; no clear D. Trimming removed 2 bases from V and 4 bases from J, with 8 bases in between. Germline loops: CDR1 GTSNPN, CDR2 SVGIG (reference sequence). The CDR3 is made up of 12 amino acids.

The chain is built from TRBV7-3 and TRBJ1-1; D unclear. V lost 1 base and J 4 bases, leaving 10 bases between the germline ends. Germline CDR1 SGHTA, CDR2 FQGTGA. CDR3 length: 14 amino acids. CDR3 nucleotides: TGTGCCAGCAGCTTAAGGGATGGAGGCACTGAAGCTTTCTTT. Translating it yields CASSLRDGGTEAFF.

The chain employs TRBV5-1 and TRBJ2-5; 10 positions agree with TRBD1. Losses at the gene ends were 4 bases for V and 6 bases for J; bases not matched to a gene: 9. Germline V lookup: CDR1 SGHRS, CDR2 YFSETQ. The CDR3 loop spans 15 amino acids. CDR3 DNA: TGCGCCAGCAGCAGCTGGACAGGGGGAGGAAAGACCCAGTACTTC. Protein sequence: CASSSWTGGGKTQYF. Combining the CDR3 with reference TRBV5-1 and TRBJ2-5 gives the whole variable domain KAGVTQTPRYLIKTRGQQVTLSCSPISGHRSVSWYQQTPGQGLQFLFEYFSETQRNKGNFPGRFSGRQFSNSRSEMNVSTLELGDSALYLCASSSWTGGGKTQYFGPGTRLLVL.

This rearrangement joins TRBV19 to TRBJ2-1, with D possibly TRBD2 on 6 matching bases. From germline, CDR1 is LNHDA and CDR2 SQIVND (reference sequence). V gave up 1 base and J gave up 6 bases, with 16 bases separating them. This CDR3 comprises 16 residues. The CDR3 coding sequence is TGTGCCAGTAGTATAGTGGGTACTAGCCGAGGCAATGAGCAGTTCTTC. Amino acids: CASSIVGTSRGNEQFF.

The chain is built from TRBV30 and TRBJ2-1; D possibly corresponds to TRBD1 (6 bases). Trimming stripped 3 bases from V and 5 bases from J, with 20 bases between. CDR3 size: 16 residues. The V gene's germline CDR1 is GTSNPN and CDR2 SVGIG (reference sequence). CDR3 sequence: CAWRTANRVYDNEQFF. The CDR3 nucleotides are TGTGCCTGGAGGACCGCCAACAGGGTTTACGACAATGAGCAGTTCTTC.